This T cell receptor beta chain is from a study of control samples from healthy donors and cancer patients. CDR1 and CDR2 (germline): SGHRS, YFSETQ. V shed 0 bases and J 4 bases; nucleotides not matched to a gene: 4. This CDR3 contains 16 residues. This clone was found a few times. TCRdb's table, derived via immunoSEQ multiplex PCR, lists solely in-frame clones and lacks some. Of 90,000 to 100,000 clones in the sample, over 60% were seen once. Sequencing was performed on blood. This receptor was obtained from a woman in her 30s in good health. The chain links TRBV5-1 to TRBJ2-6; 7 nucleotides match TRBD1. CDR3 amino acids: CASSLDRGGGANVLTF. For the CDR3, the DNA is TGCGCCAGCAGCTTGGACAGGGGTGGAGGGGCCAACGTCCTGACTTTC.